This T cell receptor (beta chain) derives from a study of control samples from healthy donors and cancer patients. This table comes from immunoSEQ multiplex PCR, and its TCRdb copy is limited to in-frame clones, with some not included. Of some 120,000 clones in the sample, about 90% are singletons; the top ten hold less than 40%. Germline lookup yields CDR1 LGHDT and CDR2 YNNKEL (reference sequence). The CDR3 consists of 15 residues. The V end lost 6 bases, the J end lost 5 bases, and 16 bases lay between the germline ends. This sequence originates from a man aged 45-65 years in good health. The gene calls are TRBV3-1 (or the pseudogene TRBV3-2) and TRBJ2-2; D is possibly TRBD1 (5 bases). The specimen was blood. Here the CDR3 DNA reads TGTGCCAGCAGTCGAAAGCTAGGGGCTACCGGGGAGCTGTTTTTT. This gives the protein CASSRKLGATGELFF.